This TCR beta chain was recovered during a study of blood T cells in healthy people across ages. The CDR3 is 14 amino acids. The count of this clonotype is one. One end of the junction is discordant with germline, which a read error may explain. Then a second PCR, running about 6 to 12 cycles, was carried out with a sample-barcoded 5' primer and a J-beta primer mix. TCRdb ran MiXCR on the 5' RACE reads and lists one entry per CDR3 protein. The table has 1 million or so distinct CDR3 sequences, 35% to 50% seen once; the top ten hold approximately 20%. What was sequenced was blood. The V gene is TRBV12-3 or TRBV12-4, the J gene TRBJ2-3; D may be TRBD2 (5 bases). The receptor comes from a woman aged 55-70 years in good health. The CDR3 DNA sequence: TGTGCCGGCAGTCCTACCGGCCTAGCTATTACGCAGTATTTT. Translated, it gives CAGSPTGLAITQYF.